These T cell receptor beta chains were read from a single sample in a study of blood T cell repertoires in COVID-19. Measured with immunoSEQ multiplex PCR; TCRdb has only the in-frame clones, and not every one. The profile shows about 70,000 clones, 85% to 90% of them singletons. Sequenced input: peripheral blood. These TCRs come from a man between 45 and 60 years old with active COVID-19. CDR3s include the opening cysteine and the closing phenylalanine or tryptophan. D genes are given only for firm matches. Only part of the rows carry a size: once, few, many, or a class if the clone is expanded.

TRBV6-2/TRBV6-3	TRBJ2-1	NA	NA	CASSYSRRASSYNEQFF	TGTGCCAGCAGTTACTCGAGGCGGGCTAGCTCCTACAATGAGCAGTTCTTC
TRBV5-1	TRBJ2-2	TRBD1	few	CASSWGDRGRNTGELFF	TGCGCCAGCAGCTGGGGAGACAGGGGGCGAAACACCGGGGAGCTGTTTTTT
TRBV11-2	TRBJ1-5	NA	NA	CASSQGINQPQHF	TGTGCCAGCAGCCAGGGAATCAATCAGCCCCAGCATTTT
TRBV6-5	TRBJ2-7	TRBD2	NA	CASSYAGRGSYEQYF	TGTGCCAGCAGTTACGCCGGGAGGGGATCCTACGAGCAGTACTTC
TRBV29-1	TRBJ2-5	TRBD2	NA	CSARAGGGETQYF	TGCAGCGCACGAGCGGGAGGGGGAGAGACCCAGTACTTC
TRBV5-1	TRBJ1-4	TRBD1	NA	CASSSASGTVNEKLFF	TGCGCCAGCAGCTCGGCCTCCGGGACAGTTAATGAAAAACTGTTTTTT
TRBV19	TRBJ1-1	TRBD1	NA	CASREQGAVAEAFF	TGTGCCAGTCGGGAACAGGGGGCGGTGGCTGAAGCTTTCTTT
TRBV4-2	TRBJ1-3	TRBD1	NA	CASSQGTGNSGNTIYF	TGTGCCAGCAGCCAAGGGACAGGAAACTCTGGAAACACCATATATTTT
TRBV11-2	TRBJ2-5	NA	few	CASSFWNPGQQETQYF	TGTGCCAGCAGCTTCTGGAACCCGGGACAACAAGAGACCCAGTACTTC
TRBV27	TRBJ2-3	TRBD2	NA	CASSEPQPGTSGFSTDTQYF	TGTGCCAGCAGTGAACCTCAACCCGGGACTAGCGGTTTTAGCACAGATACGCAGTATTTT
TRBV4-1	TRBJ2-7	TRBD2	few	CASSLIAGTSRRSYEQYF	TGCGCCAGCAGCCTCATCGCCGGGACTAGCAGACGCTCCTACGAGCAGTACTTC
TRBV19	TRBJ1-2	TRBD1	NA	CASSGSKRQGSYGYTF	TGTGCCAGTAGTGGGTCAAAGAGACAGGGCTCTTATGGCTACACCTTC
TRBV5-1	TRBJ2-3	TRBD2	NA	CASSSGRGTDTQYF	TGCGCCAGCAGTAGCGGGAGAGGCACAGATACGCAGTATTTT
TRBV28	TRBJ1-5	TRBD1	once	CASSDRGFEQPQHF	TGTGCCAGCAGTGACAGGGGCTTCGAACAGCCCCAGCATTTT
TRBV28	TRBJ2-7	NA	once	CASSGTTSSYEQYF	TGTGCCAGCAGTGGGACAACCAGCTCCTACGAGCAGTACTTC
TRBV28	TRBJ1-2	TRBD1	once	CASSPGQKIYGYTF	TGTGCCAGCAGTCCGGGACAGAAAATCTATGGCTACACCTTC
TRBV24-1	TRBJ2-1	TRBD2	NA	CATSDAGGRNEQFF	TGTGCCACCAGTGATGCGGGAGGACGCAATGAGCAGTTCTTC
TRBV5-1	TRBJ2-1	TRBD1	NA	CASSSGQTLLLDEQFF	TGCGCCAGCAGTTCGGGACAGACGTTACTACTCGATGAGCAGTTCTTC
TRBV7-6	TRBJ2-1	NA	NA	CASSLRQSSYNEQFF	TGTGCCAGCAGCTTAAGACAGAGCTCCTACAATGAGCAGTTCTTC
TRBV19	TRBJ1-1	NA	NA	CASPNRVPTEAFF	TGTGCCAGCCCTAACAGGGTCCCCACTGAAGCTTTCTTT
TRBV10-2	TRBJ2-7	TRBD2	few	CASMGLAGVFSYEQYF	TGCGCCAGCATGGGACTAGCGGGAGTATTCAGCTACGAGCAGTACTTC
TRBV19	TRBJ1-5	NA	NA	CASSIYGNQPQHF	TGTGCCAGTAGTATTTACGGGAATCAGCCCCAGCATTTT
TRBV5-1	TRBJ2-3	NA	once	CASSFGTFTDTQYF	TGCGCCAGCAGCTTTGGGACTTTCACAGATACGCAGTATTTT
TRBV28	TRBJ2-1	TRBD1	few	CASGEQGAQNEQFF	TGTGCCAGCGGGGAACAGGGGGCTCAAAATGAGCAGTTCTTC
TRBV7-2	TRBJ2-5	TRBD2	NA	CASSLASGAGETQYF	TGTGCCAGCAGCTTAGCGAGCGGGGCGGGGGAGACCCAGTACTTC
TRBV6-5	TRBJ2-2	TRBD1	NA	CASSYSAGGYTGELFF	TGTGCCAGCAGTTACTCGGCAGGGGGATACACCGGGGAGCTGTTTTTT
TRBV9	TRBJ1-1	NA	NA	CASSVSGQPTEAFF	TGTGCCAGCAGCGTTTCAGGTCAACCCACTGAAGCTTTCTTT
TRBV19	TRBJ1-5	TRBD1	few	CASSIWTGDQPQHF	TGTGCCAGTAGTATTTGGACAGGGGATCAGCCCCAGCATTTT
TRBV19	TRBJ2-5	NA	NA	CASSIGGTGETQYF	TGTGCCAGTAGTATAGGCGGGACGGGAGAGACCCAGTACTTC
TRBV14	TRBJ2-7	TRBD1	NA	CASSLKMDRSHYEQYF	TGTGCCAGCAGCCTAAAAATGGACAGGAGCCACTACGAGCAGTACTTC
TRBV18	TRBJ1-1	NA	NA	CASSPSISGPVEAFF	TGTGCCAGCTCACCTTCAATTTCCGGTCCGGTTGAAGCTTTCTTT
TRBV28	TRBJ1-5	NA	NA	CASSFAQGNQPQHF	TGTGCCAGCAGTTTCGCACAGGGCAATCAGCCCCAGCATTTT
TRBV15	TRBJ1-2	NA	NA	CATSRPTGYGYTF	TGTGCCACCAGCAGACCGACAGGTTATGGCTACACCTTC
TRBV6-2/TRBV6-3	TRBJ2-3	TRBD1	NA	CASSWTGRTDTQYF	TGTGCCAGCAGTTGGACAGGTCGCACAGATACGCAGTATTTT
TRBV6-6	TRBJ2-7	TRBD2	NA	CASSYEREGLCF	TGTGCCAGCAGTTACGAGCGGGAAGGCCTCTGCTTC